This entry lists 23 T cell receptor beta chains sequenced from one sample in a study of T cell responses to AZD1222 COVID-19 vaccine. Clones were read by immunoSEQ multiplex PCR, and TCRdb kept only the in-frame ones, dropping some. The sample lists under 35,000 clones; 65% to 90% were seen once. Specimen: peripheral blood, collected on day 0 of AZD1222 vaccination. These receptors were collected from an adult in good health.

The chain joins TRBV19 to TRBJ1-5; D is uncertain. The CDR3 consists of 13 residues. Trimming shortened V by 4 bases and J by 0 bases, and 4 bases separated the two germline ends. Germline CDR1 is LNHDA and CDR2 is SQIVND (reference sequence). CDR3 protein: CASSTGSNQPQHF. CDR3 in DNA: TGTGCCAGTAGTACAGGTAGCAATCAGCCCCAGCATTTT.

The chain couples TRBV28 to TRBJ2-3, with 10 nucleotides matching TRBD2. With 4 bases clipped from V and 8 bases from J, the junction kept 9 bases outside the gene matches. CDR1 MDHEN and CDR2 SYDVKM come from the germline V gene. This CDR3 is built from 15 residues. CDR3 bases: TGTGCCAGCAGTTCGCTGGGACTAGCGAGGGCTACGCAGTATTTT. Its protein product is CASSSLGLARATQYF.

The CDR3 nucleotides read TGTGCCAGCAGTTACTCGCCAGGGGGGAACACTGAAGCTTTCTTT. Protein product: CASSYSPGGNTEAFF. The rearrangement links TRBV6-5 to TRBJ1-1; 7 bases are a match to TRBD1. This CDR3 has 15 residues. CDR1 is MNHEY, CDR2 SVGAGI, per germline. Trimming at V came to 0 bases and at J to 1 base, leaving 2 bases not matched to a gene.

This clone was detected only once. The chain carries TRBV10-2 and TRBJ1-1; possible D gene TRBD1, 6 bases. From germline, CDR1 is WSHSY and CDR2 SAAADI. This CDR3 has 17 residues. Trimming left V 2 bases short and J 1 base short, with 17 bases between. The CDR3 spells CASSEGGKGGPNTEAFF. The CDR3 DNA follows: TGCGCCAGCAGTGAGGGGGGGAAGGGGGGACCGAACACTGAAGCTTTCTTT.

The CDR3 sequence: CAWSVPDRLNTEAFF. The CDR3 nucleotides read TGTGCCTGGAGTGTCCCGGACAGGCTTAACACTGAAGCTTTCTTT. The V and J genes are TRBV30 and TRBJ1-1; 7 positions match TRBD1. After removal of 0 bases from V and 2 bases from J, the junction contained 6 bases not matched to a gene. The CDR3 spans 15 residues. Germline V gene data show CDR1 as GTSNPN and CDR2 as SVGIG (reference sequence).

The genes are TRBV5-5 and TRBJ1-1; 8 bases align to TRBD1. J lost 0 bases, V lost 1 base, and 5 bases had no gene match. From germline, CDR1 is SGHKS and CDR2 YYEKEE (reference sequence). CDR3 length: 16 amino acids. The CDR3 is CASSLRGQGMNTEAFF. The CDR3 nucleotides are TGTGCCAGCAGCTTGCGCGGACAGGGAATGAACACTGAAGCTTTCTTT.

The chain couples TRBV28 to TRBJ1-5; weak D call: TRBD1 (5 bases). This CDR3 comprises 14 residues. Per germline, CDR1 MDHEN and CDR2 SYDVKM. V was trimmed by 5 bases and J by 9 bases, leaving 17 bases between them. CDR3 DNA: TGTGCCAGCAGTCCGCCGGGACCCCATCGGCCCCAGCATTTT. Its protein product is CASSPPGPHRPQHF.

V gene TRBV2 combines with J gene TRBJ2-1; unclear D gene. Germline V gives CDR1 SNHLY, CDR2 FYNNEI. V was clipped by 3 bases and J by 0 bases, with 9 bases between them. The CDR3 is made up of 15 amino acids. CDR3 nucleotide sequence: TGTGCCAGCAGTGAGACTTCCAGCTCCTACAATGAGCAGTTCTTC. The encoded protein is CASSETSSSYNEQFF.

This rearrangement joins TRBV10-3 to TRBJ1-1; 9 nucleotides align to TRBD1. J lost 0 bases, V lost 5 bases, and 13 bases had no gene match. Germline lookup yields CDR1 ENHRY and CDR2 SYGVKD. The CDR3 totals 18 residues. CDR3 sequence (DNA): TGTGCCATCAGTCCGCGGGGGGGACAGGGAAGGGTGAACACTGAAGCTTTCTTT. Its protein is CAISPRGGQGRVNTEAFF.

Only one count was recorded for this clone. This chain uses TRBV28 with TRBJ2-7; D tentatively reads TRBD1 or TRBD2 (6 bases each). CDR1 is MDHEN and CDR2 is SYDVKM in the germline V gene. The CDR3 covers 14 residues. Trimming took off 7 bases at V and 2 bases at J, with 15 bases between the two ends. The CDR3 spells CASTSAGGTYEQYF. As DNA, the CDR3 is TGTGCCAGCACATCCGCCGGGGGCACCTACGAGCAGTACTTC.

The chain couples TRBV7-2 to TRBJ2-7, with D possibly being TRBD2 (6 bases). Deletions cut 5 bases from V and 2 bases from J, with 13 bases between. Per germline, CDR1 SGHTA and CDR2 FQGNSA. The CDR3 extends over 14 amino acids. CDR3 sequence (DNA): TGTGCCAGCAGCCCGCTTGGGGGGACCTACGAGCAGTACTTC. It yields the protein CASSPLGGTYEQYF.

The chain is built from TRBV5-1 and TRBJ2-2; D is possibly TRBD2 (6 bases). The CDR3 has 14 amino acids. Germline loops: CDR1 SGHRS, CDR2 YFSETQ. Trimming took off 1 base at V and 7 bases at J, with 11 bases between the two ends. CDR3 in amino acids: CASSLHSEGGELFF. The CDR3 bases are TGCGCCAGCAGCTTGCACTCGGAGGGCGGGGAGCTGTTTTTT.

Written as DNA, the CDR3 is TGTGCCAGCAGTTTAGCCGGCACTGAAGCTTTCTTT. Its translation is CASSLAGTEAFF. This chain links TRBV12-3 or TRBV12-4 with TRBJ1-1; D is ambiguous. Trimming stripped 0 bases from V and 4 bases from J, with 3 bases between. The CDR3 sequence is 12 residues long.

This clone is a singleton in its sample. The chain uses TRBV11-2 and TRBJ1-1; D gene unclear. This CDR3 spans 13 amino acids. V shed 5 bases and J shed 4 bases, with 11 bases lying between them. Germline CDR1 and CDR2: SGHAT and FQNNGV. CDR3 DNA sequence: TGTGCCAGCAGCCCGTACCCAGTCACTGAAGCTTTCTTT. Its protein product is CASSPYPVTEAFF.

This sequence joins TRBV20-1 and TRBJ1-1, with a possible D match to TRBD1 (5 bases). In germline, CDR1 is DFQATT, CDR2 SNEGSKA (reference sequence). This CDR3 spans 15 amino acids. V was cut by 3 bases and J by 0 bases, with 14 bases left in between. The CDR3 protein is CSASRGGRVNTEAFF. For the CDR3, the DNA is TGCAGTGCTAGTCGGGGAGGCAGGGTGAACACTGAAGCTTTCTTT.

The chain employs TRBV19 and TRBJ1-1, with D uncertain. The germline CDR1 and CDR2 sequences are LNHDA and SQIVND (reference sequence). Trimming removed 2 bases at V and 4 bases at J, with 11 bases between. The CDR3 length is 14 residues. CDR3 amino acids: CASSITRGGTEAFF. The CDR3 DNA sequence: TGTGCCAGTAGTATAACCCGGGGAGGCACTGAAGCTTTCTTT.

This clone has just a few counts. The chain recombines TRBV27 with TRBJ1-6, with a weak D call TRBD1 (6 bases). This CDR3 is 15 amino acids long. V was cut by 1 base and J by 10 bases, with 14 bases left in between. Germline values: CDR1 MNHEY, CDR2 SMNVEV (reference sequence). The CDR3 spells CASSLYGGGGSPLHF. DNA of the CDR3: TGTGCCAGCAGTTTATACGGGGGAGGGGGATCACCCCTCCACTTT.

CDR3 sequence (DNA): TGTGCCAGCAGTTTTTCGACAGGTTCTAACTATGGCTACACCTTC. It yields the protein CASSFSTGSNYGYTF. The V call is TRBV27, the J call TRBJ1-2; D might be TRBD1 (6 bases). CDR3 length: 15 amino acids. Trimming removed 3 bases at V and 0 bases at J, with 11 bases between. CDR1 is MNHEY and CDR2 is SMNVEV in the germline V gene (reference sequence).

This chain links TRBV27 with TRBJ2-3, with D hard to call. Deletions cut 4 bases from V and 5 bases from J, with 10 bases between. CDR3 size: 13 residues. Germline CDR1 MNHEY, CDR2 SMNVEV (reference sequence). Written as DNA, the CDR3 is TGTGCCAGCAGTTCAGTAGCACAAGATACGCAGTATTTT. Protein sequence: CASSSVAQDTQYF.

This chain joins TRBV30 and TRBJ1-4; the D is unclear. The V end was cut by 8 bases, the J end by 0 bases, with 7 bases between. CDR3 size: 12 residues. Germline V gene lookup returns CDR1 GTSNPN and CDR2 SVGIG (reference sequence). In DNA form, the CDR3 reads TGTGCCCTCAGTGCAACTAATGAAAAACTGTTTTTT. Translation gives CALSATNEKLFF.

The chain has TRBV5-1 and TRBJ1-5; 8 bases are shared with TRBD1. The V gene's germline CDR1 is SGHRS and CDR2 YFSETQ. The V gene end was trimmed by 4 bases and the J gene end by 2 bases; junction bases not matched to a gene: 2. The CDR3 is 14 residues long. The DNA of the CDR3 is TGCGCCAGCAGCCCGGGACAGGGCAATCAGCCCCAGCATTTT. The encoded protein is CASSPGQGNQPQHF.

This rearrangement joins TRBV4-3 to TRBJ2-1; D gene unclear. V lost 0 bases, J lost 4 bases, and 13 bases lay in between. Looked up from germline, CDR1 is LGHNA and CDR2 is YSLEER. This CDR3 has 16 amino acids. The CDR3 loop is CASSQDNGPGYNEQFF. Written as DNA, the CDR3 is TGCGCCAGCAGCCAAGATAACGGGCCTGGATACAATGAGCAGTTCTTC.

In this sample, this clone turned up once. The genes are TRBV7-9 and TRBJ2-5, with 11 bases that match TRBD1. Germline V gene data show CDR1 as SEHNR and CDR2 as FQNEAQ (reference sequence). This CDR3 is 17 amino acids long. V trimming: 4 bases; J trimming: 3 bases; junction bases outside the gene matches: 10. CDR3 nucleotide sequence: TGTGCCAGCAGCTCGATCATTGGACAGGGGGCGAAAGAGACCCAGTACTTC. Translation: CASSSIIGQGAKETQYF.